The clone carrying this T cell receptor (beta chain) was observed at least ten times. The antigen remains unidentified. Germline V lookup: CDR1 SQVTM, CDR2 ANQGSEA. Trimming pared 5 bases from V and 2 bases from J, leaving 10 bases between. This CDR3 has 14 amino acids. Researchers took RNA transcripts and amplified TCR beta CDR3 regions from them. The first round was an RT-PCR with HTBI primers, and the second round was a multiplex PCR. TCRdb passed the multiplex PCR reads through MiXCR, listing each CDR3 protein once. This sample has around 670,000 distinct CDR3 sequences, with about 44% found just once. The sample comes from a study of Graves' ophthalmopathy and Graves' hyperthyroidism. Regarding the study as a whole: Blood also harbored most expanded thyroid clonotypes above 0.001 frequency.

The chain joins TRBV29-1 to TRBJ2-6; D gene unclear. The clonotype was recovered from an adult man with Graves' ophthalmopathy. The sequencing sample was made of peripheral blood. CDR3 nucleotide sequence: TGCAGCGTTCGTTCCCCTCCTGGGGCCAACGTCCTGACTTTC. This encodes CSVRSPPGANVLTF.